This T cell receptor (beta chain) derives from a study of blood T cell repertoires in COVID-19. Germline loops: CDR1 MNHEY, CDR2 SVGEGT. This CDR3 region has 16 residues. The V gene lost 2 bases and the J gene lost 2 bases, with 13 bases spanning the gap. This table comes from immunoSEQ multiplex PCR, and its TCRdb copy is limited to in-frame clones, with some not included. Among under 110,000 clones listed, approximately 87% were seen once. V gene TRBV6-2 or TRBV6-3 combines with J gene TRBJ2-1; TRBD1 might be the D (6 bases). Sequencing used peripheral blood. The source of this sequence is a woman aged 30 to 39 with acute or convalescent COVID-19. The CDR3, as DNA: TGTGCCAGCAGTTACGGACAGCCTATTCCCTACAATGAGCAGTTCTTC. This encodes CASSYGQPIPYNEQFF.